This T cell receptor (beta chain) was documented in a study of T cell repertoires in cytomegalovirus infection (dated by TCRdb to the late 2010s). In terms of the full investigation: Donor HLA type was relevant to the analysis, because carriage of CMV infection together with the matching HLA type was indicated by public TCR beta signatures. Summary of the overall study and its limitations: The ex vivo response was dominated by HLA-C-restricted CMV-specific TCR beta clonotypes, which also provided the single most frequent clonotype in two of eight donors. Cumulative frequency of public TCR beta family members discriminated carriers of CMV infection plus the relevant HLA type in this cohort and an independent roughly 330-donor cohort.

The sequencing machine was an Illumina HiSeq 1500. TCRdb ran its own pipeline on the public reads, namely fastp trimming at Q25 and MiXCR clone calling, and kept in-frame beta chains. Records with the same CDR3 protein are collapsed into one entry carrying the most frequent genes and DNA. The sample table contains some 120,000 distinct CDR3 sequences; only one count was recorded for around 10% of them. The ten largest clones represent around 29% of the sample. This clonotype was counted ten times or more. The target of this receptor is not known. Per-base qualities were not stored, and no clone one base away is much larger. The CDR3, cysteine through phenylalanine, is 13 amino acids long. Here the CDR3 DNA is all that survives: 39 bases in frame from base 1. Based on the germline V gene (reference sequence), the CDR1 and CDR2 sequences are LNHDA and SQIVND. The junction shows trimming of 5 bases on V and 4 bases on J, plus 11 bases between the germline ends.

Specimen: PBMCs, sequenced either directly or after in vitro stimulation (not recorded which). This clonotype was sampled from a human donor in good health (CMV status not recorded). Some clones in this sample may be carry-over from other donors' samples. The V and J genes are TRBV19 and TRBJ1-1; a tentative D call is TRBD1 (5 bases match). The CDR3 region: CASSANTGTEAFF. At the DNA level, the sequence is TGTGCCAGTAGTGCAAACACAGGCACTGAAGCTTTCTTT.